This T cell receptor (beta chain) comes out of a study of T cell responses to AZD1222 COVID-19 vaccine. The CDR3 covers 16 residues. Germline CDR1 and CDR2: WNHNN and SYGVQD (reference sequence). Between the trimmed V and J ends, which lost 5 bases and 0 bases, there was a span of 15 bases. Clones were sequenced by immunoSEQ multiplex PCR, and TCRdb holds only the in-frame ones, with some missing. The sample holds around 80,000 clones, roughly 85% seen once. Whole-study findings and limits: Unmutated variant regions are reportedly the target of nearly half of TCRs that are spike-specific. Spike-specific TCR breadth and depth grew following two AZD1222 doses.

Comments on this clone: Antigen specificity is unknown.

The chain has TRBV10-1 and TRBJ2-3, with D uncertain. This TCR derives from an adult who received the AZD1222 COVID-19 vaccine. The material was peripheral blood, obtained 28 days after the second AZD1222 dose. CDR3 loop: CASSRTSSPSTDTQYF. CDR3 DNA sequence: TGCGCCAGCAGTCGAACCAGTTCCCCTAGCACAGATACGCAGTATTTT.